This TCR beta chain was documented in a study of brain T cells in children with intractable seizures. This CDR3 has 14 amino acids. Trimming pared 1 base from V and 4 bases from J, leaving 11 bases between. From germline, CDR1 is SGDLS and CDR2 YYNGEE. Regarding time point: blood from clinic visit 5 months post-surgery; TSC patient then seizure free. Sequenced by immunoSEQ multiplex PCR; TCRdb stores in-frame clones only, minus some. This sample has 300,000 to 400,000 clones, with 85% to 95% found just once. The material sequenced was peripheral blood, taken 4 to 5 months after surgery. The sequence came from a boy in the first two years of life with tuberous sclerosis and intractable seizures. The chain has TRBV9 and TRBJ2-5; the D call may be TRBD1 or TRBD2 (5 bases each). The CDR3, as DNA: TGTGCCAGCAGCGTATGGGACGTTTCAGAGACCCAGTACTTC. Protein sequence: CASSVWDVSETQYF.